The clone carrying this T cell receptor (beta chain) came up once. The germline V gene has CDR1 SQVTM and CDR2 ANQGSEA. The CDR3 consists of 13 residues. The data were taken from a study of blood T cell repertoires in COVID-19. Study as a whole: Samples of COVID-19 (acute and convalescent) were obtained from the United States, Italy and Spain. Sample material is recorded as cDNA or gDNA derived from T cells, B-cell-depleted T cells, or PBMCs.

The repertoire was sequenced with immunoSEQ multiplex PCR; TCRdb's copy has only in-frame clones and lacks some. The profile shows about 87,000 clones, about 85% of them singletons. The source is a woman of 80 years or more with COVID-19, enrolled during active disease. The chain employs TRBV29-1 and TRBJ2-1; possible D gene TRBD2, 6 bases. Sequenced sample: peripheral blood. CDR3 sequence: CSSLGGGSGEQFF. For the CDR3, the DNA is TGCAGTTCCCTGGGGGGAGGCTCGGGTGAGCAGTTCTTC.